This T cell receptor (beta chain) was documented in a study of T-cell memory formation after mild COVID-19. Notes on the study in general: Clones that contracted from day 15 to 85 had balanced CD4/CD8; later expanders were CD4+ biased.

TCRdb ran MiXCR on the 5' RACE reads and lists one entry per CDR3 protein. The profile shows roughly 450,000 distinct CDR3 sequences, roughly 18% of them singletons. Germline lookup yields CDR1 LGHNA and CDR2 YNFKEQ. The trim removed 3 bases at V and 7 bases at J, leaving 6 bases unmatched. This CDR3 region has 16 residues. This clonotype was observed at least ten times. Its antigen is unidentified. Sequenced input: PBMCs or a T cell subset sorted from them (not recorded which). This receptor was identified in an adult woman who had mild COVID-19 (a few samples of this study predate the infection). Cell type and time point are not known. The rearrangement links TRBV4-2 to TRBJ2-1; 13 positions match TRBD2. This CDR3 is CASSQALTSGRNEQFF. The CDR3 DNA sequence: TGTGCCAGCAGCCAGGCGTTGACTAGCGGGAGGAATGAGCAGTTCTTC.